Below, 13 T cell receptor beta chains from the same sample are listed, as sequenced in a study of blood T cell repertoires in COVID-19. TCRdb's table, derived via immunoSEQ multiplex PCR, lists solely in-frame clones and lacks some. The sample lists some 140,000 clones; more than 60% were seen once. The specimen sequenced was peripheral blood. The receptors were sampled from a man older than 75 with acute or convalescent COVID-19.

The CDR3 is CASSGDSFGNTIYF. CDR3 nucleotide sequence: TGTGCCAGCAGCGGAGACAGTTTTGGAAACACCATATATTTT. This sequence joins TRBV4-2 and TRBJ1-3; D is possibly TRBD1 (5 bases). The CDR3 covers 14 residues. Germline V CDR1 and CDR2: LGHNA, YNFKEQ. V was cut by 5 bases and J by 3 bases, with 11 bases left in between.

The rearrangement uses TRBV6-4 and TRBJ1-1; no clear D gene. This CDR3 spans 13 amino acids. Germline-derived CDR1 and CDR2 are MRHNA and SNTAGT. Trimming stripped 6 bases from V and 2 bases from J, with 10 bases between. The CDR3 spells CASSSGRNTEAFF. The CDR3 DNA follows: TGTGCCAGCAGCTCGGGGAGAAACACTGAAGCTTTCTTT.

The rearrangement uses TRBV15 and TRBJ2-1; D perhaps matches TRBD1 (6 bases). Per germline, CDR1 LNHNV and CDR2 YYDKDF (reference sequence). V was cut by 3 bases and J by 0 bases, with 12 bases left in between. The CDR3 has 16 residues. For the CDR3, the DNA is TGTGCCACCAGCAGCGGACAGTTAAGCTCCTACAATGAGCAGTTCTTC. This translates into CATSSGQLSSYNEQFF. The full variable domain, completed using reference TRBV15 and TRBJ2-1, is DAMVIQNPRYQVTQFGKPVTLSCSQTLNHNVMYWYQQKSSQAPKLLFHYYDKDFNNEADTPDNFQSRRPNTSFCFLDIRSPGLGDTAMYLCATSSGQLSSYNEQFFGPGTRLTVL.

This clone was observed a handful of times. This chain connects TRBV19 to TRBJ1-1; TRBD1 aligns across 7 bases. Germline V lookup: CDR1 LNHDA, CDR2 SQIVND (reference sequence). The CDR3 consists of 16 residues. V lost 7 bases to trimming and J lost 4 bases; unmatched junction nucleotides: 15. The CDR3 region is CASTQRGQLGSTEAFF. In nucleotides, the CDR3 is TGTGCCAGTACCCAAAGGGGACAGCTTGGTAGCACTGAAGCTTTCTTT. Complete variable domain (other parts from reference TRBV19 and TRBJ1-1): DGGITQSPKYLFRKEGQNVTLSCEQNLNHDAMYWYRQDPGQGLRLIYYSQIVNDFQKGDIAEGYSVSREKKESFPLTVTSAQKNPTAFYLCASTQRGQLGSTEAFFGQGTRLTVV.

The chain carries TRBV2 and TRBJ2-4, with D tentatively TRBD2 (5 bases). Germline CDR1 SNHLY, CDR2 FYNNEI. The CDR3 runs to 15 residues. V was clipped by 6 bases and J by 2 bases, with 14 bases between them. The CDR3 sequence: CASSFPGTSKNIQYF. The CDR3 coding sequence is TGTGCCAGCAGCTTCCCGGGAACATCCAAAAACATTCAGTACTTC.

The chain's CDR3 is CASSLDTRNYGYTF. The CDR3 nucleotides are TGCGCCAGCAGCTTGGATACCAGAAACTATGGCTACACCTTC. The V and J genes are TRBV5-1 and TRBJ1-2; D is uncertain. Germline CDR1 SGHRS, CDR2 YFSETQ. CDR3 length: 14 amino acids. Trimming took 0 bases from V and 2 from J, leaving 8 bases between them.

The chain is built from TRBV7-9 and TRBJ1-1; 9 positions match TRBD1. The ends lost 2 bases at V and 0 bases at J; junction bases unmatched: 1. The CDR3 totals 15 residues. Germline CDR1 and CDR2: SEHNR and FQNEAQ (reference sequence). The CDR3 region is CASSLWTGVNTEAFF. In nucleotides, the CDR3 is TGTGCCAGCAGCTTATGGACAGGGGTGAACACTGAAGCTTTCTTT.

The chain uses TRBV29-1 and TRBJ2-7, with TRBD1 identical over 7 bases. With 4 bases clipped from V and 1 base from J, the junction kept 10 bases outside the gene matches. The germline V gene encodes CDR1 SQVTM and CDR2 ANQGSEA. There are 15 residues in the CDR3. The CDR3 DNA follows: TGCAGCGTTGCTAAGGGGGACAGTTTATCCTACGAGCAGTACTTC. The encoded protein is CSVAKGDSLSYEQYF.

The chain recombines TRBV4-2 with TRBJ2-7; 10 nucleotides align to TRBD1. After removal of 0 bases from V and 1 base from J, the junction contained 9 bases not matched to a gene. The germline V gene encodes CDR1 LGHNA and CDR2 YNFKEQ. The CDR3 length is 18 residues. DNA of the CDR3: TGTGCCAGCAGCCAAGAGAGTTGGGGGACAGGGGCGTCCTACGAGCAGTACTTC. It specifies CASSQESWGTGASYEQYF.

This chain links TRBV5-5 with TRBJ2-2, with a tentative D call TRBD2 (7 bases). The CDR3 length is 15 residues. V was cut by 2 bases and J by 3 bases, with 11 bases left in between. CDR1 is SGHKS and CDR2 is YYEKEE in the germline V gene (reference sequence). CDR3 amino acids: CASSFGGLHTGELFF. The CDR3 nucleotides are TGTGCCAGCAGCTTCGGGGGGCTACACACCGGGGAGCTGTTTTTT.

CDR3 coding DNA: TGTGCCAGCAGCTTAGCCGGGACAGCTAACACAGATACGCAGTATTTT. Its protein is CASSLAGTANTDTQYF. V gene TRBV7-9 combines with J gene TRBJ2-3; 7 positions match TRBD1. The CDR3 runs to 16 residues. Germline V CDR1 and CDR2: SEHNR, FQNEAQ (reference sequence). Unmatched junction bases numbered 5, after V lost 0 bases and J lost 2 bases.

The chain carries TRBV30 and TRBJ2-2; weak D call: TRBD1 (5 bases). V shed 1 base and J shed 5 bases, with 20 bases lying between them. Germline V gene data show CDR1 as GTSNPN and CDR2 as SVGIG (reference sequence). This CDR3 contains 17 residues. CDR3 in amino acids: CAWSGGWLGLVTGELFF. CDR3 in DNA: TGTGCCTGGAGTGGTGGATGGTTGGGGCTGGTTACCGGGGAGCTGTTTTTT. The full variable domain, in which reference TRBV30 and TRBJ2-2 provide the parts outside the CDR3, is SQTIHQWPATLVQPVGSPLSLECTVEGTSNPNLYWYRQAAGRGLQLLFYSVGIGQISSEVPQNLSASRPQDRQFILSSKKLLLSDSGFYLCAWSGGWLGLVTGELFFGEGSRLTVL.

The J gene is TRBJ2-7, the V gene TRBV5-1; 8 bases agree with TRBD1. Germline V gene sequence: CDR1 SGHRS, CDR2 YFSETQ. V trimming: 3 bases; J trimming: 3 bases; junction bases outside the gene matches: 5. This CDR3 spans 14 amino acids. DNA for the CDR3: TGCGCCAGCAGCTCGGGACAGGTAATCTACGAGCAGTACTTC. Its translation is CASSSGQVIYEQYF.